This TCR beta chain was profiled in a study of T cell responses to AZD1222 COVID-19 vaccine. Findings and caveats of the study: Donors were mostly white British, more females; clonal diversity possibly underestimated. Repertoire sampling was restricted to post-peak T cell response timepoints. A rise in Spike-specific TCR breadth and depth followed two AZD1222 doses.

TCRdb's copy holds only in-frame clones and misses some; the assay was immunoSEQ multiplex PCR. The table has 100,000 or so clones, about nine tenths seen once; the top ten hold roughly 1.8%. In regard to this clone: Antigen unknown.

The V end was cut by 5 bases, the J end by 4 bases, with 6 bases between. CDR3 size: 11 residues. Germline values: CDR1 LNHDA, CDR2 SQIVND (reference sequence). This receptor was taken from an adult in good health. The V and J genes are TRBV19 and TRBJ2-7; the D is unclear. This material consisted of peripheral blood, taken on day 0 of AZD1222 vaccination. The CDR3 nucleotides read TGTGCCAGTAGTTGGGGTTACGAGCAGTACTTC. Its protein product is CASSWGYEQYF.